This T cell receptor beta chain was captured in a study of blood T cell repertoires in COVID-19. Study in general: Researchers got acute and convalescent COVID-19 samples from the United States, Italy and Spain. T cells, B-cell-depleted T cells, or PBMCs provided the cDNA or gDNA that served as material.

Original handling: By means of reference gene primer amplification, nucleated cell counts were estimated. Sequencing used immunoSEQ multiplex PCR; TCRdb keeps in-frame clones, though not all of them. The V and J calls and clone size are taken from that table; D and trimming were inferred from the DNA. Counted here are 55,000 to 80,000 clones, around 88% occurring once; the ten biggest clones make up under 8%. The V and J ends lost 3 bases and 1 base, in that order; junction bases with no gene match: 0. The CDR3 extends over 14 amino acids. CDR1 is SGHRS and CDR2 is YFSETQ in the germline V gene. The receptor was isolated from a human donor in a cohort sampled during active COVID-19. Sequencing was performed on peripheral blood. The chain combines TRBV5-1 with TRBJ2-3, with TRBD2 matching over 9 bases. The CDR3 is CASSSSGGTDTQYF. The CDR3 DNA is TGCGCCAGCAGCTCTAGCGGGGGCACAGATACGCAGTATTTT.